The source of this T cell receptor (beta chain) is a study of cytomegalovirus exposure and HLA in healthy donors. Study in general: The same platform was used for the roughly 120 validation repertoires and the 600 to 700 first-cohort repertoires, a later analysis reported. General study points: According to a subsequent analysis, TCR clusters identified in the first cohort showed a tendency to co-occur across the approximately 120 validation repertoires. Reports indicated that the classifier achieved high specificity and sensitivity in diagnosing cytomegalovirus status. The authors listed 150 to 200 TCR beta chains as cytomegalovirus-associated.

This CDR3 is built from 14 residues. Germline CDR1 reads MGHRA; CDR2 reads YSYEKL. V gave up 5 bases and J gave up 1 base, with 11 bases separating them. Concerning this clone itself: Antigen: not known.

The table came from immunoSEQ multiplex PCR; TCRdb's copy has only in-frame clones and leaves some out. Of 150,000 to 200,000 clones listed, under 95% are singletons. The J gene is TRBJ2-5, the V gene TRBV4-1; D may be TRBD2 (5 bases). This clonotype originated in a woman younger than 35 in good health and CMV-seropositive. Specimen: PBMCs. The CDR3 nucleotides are TGCGCCAGCAGCTCCTCAGGAGGCCAAGAGACCCAGTACTTC. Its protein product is CASSSSGGQETQYF.